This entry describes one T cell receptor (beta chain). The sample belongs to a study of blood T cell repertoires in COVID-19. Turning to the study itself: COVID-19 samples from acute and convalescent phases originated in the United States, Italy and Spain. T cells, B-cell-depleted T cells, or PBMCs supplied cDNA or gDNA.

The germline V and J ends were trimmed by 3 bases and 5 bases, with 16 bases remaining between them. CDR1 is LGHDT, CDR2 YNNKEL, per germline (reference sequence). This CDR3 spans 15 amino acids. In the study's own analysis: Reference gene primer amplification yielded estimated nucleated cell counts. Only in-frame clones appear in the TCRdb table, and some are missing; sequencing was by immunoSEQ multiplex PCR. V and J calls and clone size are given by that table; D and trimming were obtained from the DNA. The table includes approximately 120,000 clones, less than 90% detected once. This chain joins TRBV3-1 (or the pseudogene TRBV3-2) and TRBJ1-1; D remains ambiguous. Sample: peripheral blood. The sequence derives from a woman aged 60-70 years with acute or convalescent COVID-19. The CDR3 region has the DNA TGTGCCAGCAGCCACGGTTTCAGTGCCGGGACTGAAGCTTTCTTT. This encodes CASSHGFSAGTEAFF.